This T cell receptor (beta chain) stems from a study of identical twins listed by TCRdb under 2016. In terms of the full investigation: To test whether fetal clonotypes persist, the study used deep sequencing on TCR alpha and beta repertoires from monozygotic twins, unrelated adults of various ages, and cord blood. Replicate twin experiments were performed at different times using different library preparation protocols to rule out contamination.

This clonotype was counted at least ten times. Its target antigen remains unknown. Base qualities are not provided; no much larger clone lies one nucleotide away. Germline trimming amounts to 6 bases on V and 6 bases on J, with 5 as the count of junction bases outside the gene matches. The CDR3 contains 13 residues, cysteine and phenylalanine counted. Only the CDR3 DNA stays, 39 bases, in frame from base 1. Library construction relied on 5' RACE. The instrument was an Illumina HiSeq 2000. Template switching introduced a universal primer binding site; the final cDNA contained a unique molecular identifier, enabling accurate counting of TCR cDNA molecules. Specific primers in the conserved constant-segment region were used to synthesize first-strand cDNA for TCR alpha and beta chains. To control for contamination, every cDNA library was double barcoded, receiving both a SMART-Mk sample barcode and Illumina barcodes. TruSeq adapter sequences along with Illumina sample barcodes were introduced in two successive PCR steps. TCR alpha and beta cDNA libraries were sequenced on the Illumina HiSeq platform with custom primers. The authors' pipeline ran thus. MiGEC processed the raw reads to extract unique molecular identifiers, while MiXCR was used to determine the CDR3 positions. For each individual, recombination models were inferred using an EM algorithm with the repgenHMM and IGoR tools. Shared clonotype analysis was performed with the tcR package in R, normalizing sharing by the product of cloneset sizes. To study raw recombination without the effects of thymic and clonal selection, out-of-frame nonproductive sequences were analyzed. The public reads were quality trimmed at Q25 with fastp and then assembled into clones with MiXCR by TCRdb, keeping productive beta chains. Every entry covers one CDR3 protein and lists the most common genes and DNA from its rows. TCRdb assigned the V and J calls; the authors' analysis was not used. The sample contains about 890,000 distinct CDR3 sequences, 10% to 15% of them found a single time. Roughly 1.6% of the sample is in the top ten clones.

Every donor in the study was a healthy Caucasian. The twin cohort comprised three pairs of female monozygotic twins, all aged about 18 to 30 years. RNA for TCR libraries was isolated from peripheral blood mononuclear cells. The full study reports these points: Zero-insertion analyses could be partly confounded by invariant T cells such as MAIT and iNKT, although diverse VJ usage argued against such confounding for most clonotypes. Abundant cord blood beta clonotypes carried fewer insertions; young adult naive repertoires showed a weaker similar trend, while memory repertoires showed none. Compared with coincidental sharing between unrelated individuals, an excess of low generation-probability sequences was observed among out-of-frame TCR alpha sequences shared between twins. Recombination models systematically underestimated out-of-frame TCR alpha sharing in monozygotic twins but agreed with sharing between unrelated individuals. Because the same donors could not be followed over many years, the conclusions depended on cross-sectional statistical analysis. Excess twin sharing in beta out-of-frame sequences was weaker because fewer shared sequences lowered the signal-to-noise ratio.

These records were also assigned to another study, of yellow fever vaccine responses in identical twins. The other study reports the following: The T cell response to vaccination in identical twins was reported by the authors to appear partly convergent and partly personalized. In the study, vaccine-responding T cell clones were precisely tracked in identical twins.

The receptor was isolated from a woman aged 18-30 years in good health. The chain is encoded by TRBV12-3 or TRBV12-4 joined to TRBJ1-2; the central 9 bases match TRBD1. Sequencing input: PBMCs. The CDR3 protein: CASRPGQGHGYTF. The sequenced DNA is TGTGCCAGCAGGCCGGGACAGGGACATGGCTACACCTTC.